These 19 T cell receptor beta chains were sequenced from one sample in a study of identical twins. One entry per CDR3 protein, called by TCRdb with MiXCR from the 5' RACE reads. In the table there are hundreds of thousands of distinct CDR3 sequences, roughly 8.6% of which are singletons. These same data were also listed under a study on yellow fever vaccine responses in identical twins.

The source material was memory (CD45RO+) T cells sorted from blood. The receptors originated from a woman between 18 and 29 years old in good health.

The rearrangement joins TRBV7-9 to TRBJ2-5; TRBD2 matches at 7 bases. There are 14 residues in the CDR3. Germline values: CDR1 SEHNR, CDR2 FQNEAQ (reference sequence). V was pared by 4 bases and J by 6 bases, with 8 bases of the junction left unmatched. CDR3 in DNA: TGTGCCAGCAGCTGGGGGGGTGACGCCCAGACCCAGTACTTC. It codes for CASSWGGDAQTQYF.

The rearrangement joins TRBV11-2 to TRBJ2-1; 10 nucleotides align to TRBD2. CDR1 is SGHAT and CDR2 is FQNNGV in the germline V gene. The V gene end was trimmed by 3 bases and the J gene end by 6 bases; junction bases not matched to a gene: 2. CDR3 size: 14 residues. CDR3 nucleotides: TGTGCCAGCAGCTTCCAGCGGGAGGGCAATGAGCAGTTCTTC. This sequence encodes CASSFQREGNEQFF.

This clonotype was counted a few times. The rearrangement uses TRBV7-2 and TRBJ1-2; D is uncertain. The germline V gene has CDR1 SGHTA and CDR2 FQGNSA. There are 10 residues in the CDR3. The V end was cut by 4 bases, the J end by 8 bases, with 5 bases between. CDR3 in amino acids: CASSSPGYTF. The CDR3 coding sequence is TGTGCCAGCAGCTCCCCCGGCTACACCTTC.

This clonotype was seen more than once but under ten times. The CDR3 here is CASVLDRERNQPQHF. CDR3 in DNA: TGTGCCAGCGTCCTTGACAGGGAGAGAAATCAGCCCCAGCATTTT. The chain uses TRBV6-1 and TRBJ1-5; TRBD1 agrees at 7 bases. The J segment lost 4 bases and the V segment lost 8 bases, leaving 11 bases of the junction unmatched. The CDR3 contains 15 residues. The germline V gene has CDR1 MNHNS and CDR2 SASEGT.

This clonotype was seen many times. The V call is TRBV5-1, the J call TRBJ2-7; D could derive from TRBD1 or TRBD2 (5 bases each). Trimming stripped 2 bases from V and 1 base from J, with 10 bases between. Germline CDR1 and CDR2: SGHRS and YFSETQ. The CDR3 covers 14 residues. In DNA, the CDR3 is TGCGCCAGCAGCTTAGGGACGGTATCCTACGAGCAGTACTTC. Encoded protein: CASSLGTVSYEQYF.

In its sample, this clonotype was seen many times. The CDR3 loop reads CSARDQGREAQPQHF. The CDR3 nucleotides are TGCAGTGCTAGAGATCAGGGCAGGGAGGCACAGCCCCAGCATTTT. The chain combines TRBV20-1 with TRBJ1-5; possible D gene TRBD1, 5 bases. Germline V gives CDR1 DFQATT, CDR2 SNEGSKA (reference sequence). The V end lost 0 bases, the J end lost 7 bases, and 16 bases lay between the germline ends. The CDR3 length is 15 residues.

The chain joins TRBV29-1 to TRBJ1-2, with a possible D match to TRBD1 (6 bases). V shed 7 bases and J shed 3 bases, with 12 bases lying between them. The CDR3 loop spans 12 amino acids. Germline lookup yields CDR1 SQVTM and CDR2 ANQGSEA. CDR3 in amino acids: CSGIGGDYGYTF. In DNA, the CDR3 is TGCAGCGGAATAGGGGGGGACTATGGCTACACCTTC.

The CDR3 DNA reads TGTGCCAGCAGTTACTCCGGGACAGGGGGCACTGAAGCTTTCTTT. Its protein is CASSYSGTGGTEAFF. The V gene is TRBV27, the J gene TRBJ1-1; 11 bases agree with TRBD1. With 4 bases clipped from V and 4 bases from J, the junction kept 5 bases outside the gene matches. Per germline, CDR1 MNHEY and CDR2 SMNVEV (reference sequence). The CDR3 is made up of 15 amino acids.

The genes are TRBV6-1 and TRBJ1-2; D is undetermined. Germline values: CDR1 MNHNS, CDR2 SASEGT. The CDR3 has 13 amino acids. Trimming stripped 6 bases from V and 6 bases from J, with 14 bases between. CDR3 sequence: CASRETDKNGYTF. In DNA, the CDR3 is TGTGCCAGCAGGGAAACAGATAAGAATGGCTACACCTTC.

The rearrangement uses TRBV20-1 and TRBJ1-6; weak D call: TRBD1 (6 bases). The V and J ends lost 0 bases and 7 bases respectively, with 16 bases between them. Germline V gene lookup returns CDR1 DFQATT and CDR2 SNEGSKA (reference sequence). This CDR3 has 16 amino acids. The CDR3 region is CSARERNRVRNSPLHF. The CDR3 coding sequence is TGCAGTGCTAGAGAGAGAAACAGGGTGAGGAATTCACCCCTCCACTTT.

J is TRBJ1-1 and V is TRBV5-4; no firm D call. Per the germline V gene, CDR1 is SGHNT and CDR2 is YYREEE (reference sequence). V lost 0 bases and J 3 bases, leaving 9 bases between the germline ends. The CDR3 runs 14 residues. Written as DNA, the CDR3 is TGTGCCAGCAGCTTGGAATCCGGGTACACTGAAGCTTTCTTT. Its protein is CASSLESGYTEAFF.

Ten or more counts support this clonotype. V gene TRBV20-1 combines with J gene TRBJ2-1; no clear D. From germline, CDR1 is DFQATT and CDR2 SNEGSKA (reference sequence). The CDR3 length is 14 residues. The ends were cut back, 5 bases at V and 6 bases at J, with 17 bases in the middle. In DNA, the CDR3 is TGCAGTGCTGAGTTAGCCGAACCCCTCAATGAGCAGTTCTTC. Protein: CSAELAEPLNEQFF.

This clonotype was observed at least ten times. This chain joins TRBV4-2 and TRBJ2-7, with 9 bases matching TRBD2. CDR3 length equals 17 residues. Germline V gene lookup returns CDR1 LGHNA and CDR2 YNFKEQ. V lost 0 bases, J lost 2 bases, and 8 bases stayed unmatched. The CDR3 DNA is TGTGCCAGCAGCCAAGATTTAGCGGGAGTCCGAACCTACGAGCAGTACTTC. Its protein product is CASSQDLAGVRTYEQYF.

The gene calls are TRBV6-1 and TRBJ1-2, with unresolved D. Trimming removed 6 bases at V and 3 bases at J, with 14 bases between. Germline V gene sequence: CDR1 MNHNS, CDR2 SASEGT. The length of the CDR3 is 14 residues. CDR3 in DNA: TGTGCCAGCAGCCTCATTCCGGGCGACTATGGCTACACCTTC. It specifies CASSLIPGDYGYTF.

In its sample, this clonotype was seen many times. This rearrangement joins TRBV10-3 to TRBJ2-5; TRBD2 might be the D (5 bases). The CDR3 has 12 residues. CDR1 and CDR2 (germline): ENHRY, SYGVKD. With 4 bases removed from V and 4 bases from J, the gap between germline ends came to 7 bases. Here the CDR3 reads CAISVEGETQYF. CDR3 bases: TGTGCCATCAGTGTCGAGGGAGAGACCCAGTACTTC.

This clonotype showed up many times. The rearrangement uses TRBV5-5 and TRBJ2-7; 8 bases line up with TRBD2. The germline CDR1 and CDR2 sequences are SGHKS and YYEKEE (reference sequence). The CDR3 consists of 17 residues. The trim removed 4 bases at V and 1 base at J, leaving 13 bases unmatched. CDR3 sequence: CASSLSGNRARSYEQYF. The CDR3 DNA is TGTGCCAGCAGCCTTAGCGGGAACCGAGCTCGGTCCTACGAGCAGTACTTC.

V is TRBV7-8 and J is TRBJ2-1, with unresolved D. V lost 0 bases and J 0 bases, leaving 6 bases between the germline ends. This CDR3 region has 15 residues. The V gene's germline CDR1 is SGHVS and CDR2 FQNEAQ. DNA for the CDR3: TGTGCCAGCAGCTTAGCGGAGCTCTCCTACAATGAGCAGTTCTTC. As protein: CASSLAELSYNEQFF.

The chain's CDR3 is CSARFGGTDTQYF. DNA for the CDR3: TGCAGTGCTAGATTCGGAGGAACAGATACGCAGTATTTT. V usage is TRBV20-1 and J usage is TRBJ2-3; perhaps TRBD2 as D (5 bases). The V end was cut by 2 bases, the J end by 3 bases, with 9 bases between. The CDR3 sequence is 13 residues long. Germline CDR1 and CDR2: DFQATT and SNEGSKA (reference sequence).

In this sample, this clonotype turned up a few times. V usage is TRBV6-1 and J usage is TRBJ1-1; perhaps TRBD1 as D (6 bases). V lost 7 bases to trimming and J lost 5 bases, with 8 bases between them. The CDR3 consists of 11 residues. The germline gives CDR1 MNHNS, CDR2 SASEGT. The CDR3 bases are TGTGCCAGCAACAGGGTTACTGAAGCTTTCTTT. Amino acids: CASNRVTEAFF.